This section outlines one T cell receptor beta chain sequence together with its context. The data stem from a study of T cells after somatic rescue of genetic block. CDR3 length: 15 amino acids. Germline CDR1 is MDHEN and CDR2 is SYDVKM. Trimming stripped 2 bases from V and 3 bases from J, with 13 bases between. Assay used: immunoSEQ multiplex PCR; TCRdb lists only in-frame clones, some missing. The sample yields around 52,000 clones, more than 90% seen once. The chain links TRBV28 to TRBJ1-1, with D maybe TRBD1 (6 bases). The receptor comes from a child less than two years old. Sequences were obtained from peripheral blood mononuclear cells (PBMCs). The CDR3 protein is CASSLRLGGDTEAFF. For the CDR3, the DNA is TGTGCCAGCAGTTTACGGTTAGGGGGGGACACTGAAGCTTTCTTT.